This TCR beta chain stems from a study of shared clonotypes between healthy human individuals. General observations from the study: Several donors showed sharing of about 4.8% of naive CD4 clonotypes. Rarefaction demonstrated incomplete sorted-subset sequencing despite large depth.

A note on this clone: Its antigen is still unknown.

The assay was run at deep level. The DNA input per sorted-subset replicate PCR was 200 to 250 ng, corresponding to some 30,000 T cell genomes. Measured with immunoSEQ multiplex PCR; TCRdb has only the in-frame clones, and not every one. The sample has more than 2,000,000 clones; roughly 92% are singletons. The sample consisted of naive CD4+ T cells sorted from blood. Subset in this sample: CD45RA+ positively selected. The TCR comes from a man younger than 35 in good health.

As DNA, the CDR3 is TGTGCCAGCAGCGTACTGGGTAGAGGAACTGAAGCTTTCTTT. Its protein is CASSVLGRGTEAFF. The chain uses TRBV9 and TRBJ1-1; D is unclear. Trimming shortened V by 1 base and J by 5 bases, and 12 bases separated the two germline ends. The CDR3 has 14 amino acids. Germline CDR1 is SGDLS and CDR2 is YYNGEE.